The 6 T cell receptor beta chains below all came from one sample that was sequenced in a study of response to subunit inactivated influenza vaccine. Each CDR3 protein is one row after TCRdb ran MiXCR on the RT-PCR reads. The sample lists around 570,000 distinct CDR3 sequences; around 11% were seen once. The sample also formed part of further work on T cells expressing NK-cell markers. As that study records: Libraries used 5'RACE template switching adding universal primer site and UMIs.

The source was PBMCs from blood, collected on the day of vaccination. The source is a man between 45 and 60 years old who received an inactivated influenza vaccine.

This clonotype occurred a few times. The V gene is TRBV7-2, the J gene TRBJ1-1; D unresolved. Germline-derived CDR1 and CDR2 are SGHTA and FQGNSA. The length of the CDR3 is 13 residues. V lost 3 bases and J lost 8, with 13 bases in between. The DNA of the CDR3 is TGTGCCAGCAGCTTCGGGTATCAAGGGGAAGCTTTCTTT. Translation gives CASSFGYQGEAFF.

A few counts support this clonotype. The chain links TRBV7-2 to TRBJ2-1; D perhaps matches TRBD2 (5 bases). The CDR3 is 16 residues long. V gave up 0 bases and J gave up 4 bases, with 13 bases separating them. The V gene's germline CDR1 is SGHTA and CDR2 FQGNSA. The chain's CDR3 is CASSLAGGRRYNEQFF. DNA of the CDR3: TGTGCCAGCAGCTTAGCTGGAGGACGGAGGTACAATGAGCAGTTCTTC.

The chain uses TRBV4-3 and TRBJ2-1; 11 positions match TRBD2. The CDR3 is made up of 20 amino acids. Per the germline V gene, CDR1 is LGHNA and CDR2 is YSLEER. V lost 1 base, J lost 3 bases, and 14 bases stayed unmatched. The CDR3 spells CASSQVVWTSGPSLYNEQFF. Written as DNA, the CDR3 is TGCGCCAGCAGCCAAGTCGTTTGGACTAGCGGGCCCTCCCTCTACAATGAGCAGTTCTTC.

This clonotype has a count of ten or more. The V and J genes are TRBV20-1 and TRBJ2-1; 11 nucleotides align to TRBD2. Germline V gene data show CDR1 as DFQATT and CDR2 as SNEGSKA (reference sequence). The CDR3 is 15 amino acids. V was pared by 2 bases and J by 7 bases, with 7 bases of the junction left unmatched. This chain's CDR3 is CSARLAGGPGNEQFF. The CDR3 nucleotides read TGCAGTGCTAGACTAGCGGGAGGTCCCGGGAATGAGCAGTTCTTC.

There are many counts of this clonotype. The chain recombines TRBV10-2 with TRBJ2-5; 13 bases agree with TRBD2. V was pared by 7 bases and J by 10 bases, with 9 bases of the junction left unmatched. CDR1 is WSHSY, CDR2 SAAADI, per germline. The CDR3 runs 14 residues. CDR3 amino acids: CASTPGTSGMVQYF. For the CDR3, the DNA is TGCGCCAGCACCCCCGGGACTAGCGGGATGGTCCAGTACTTC.

This clonotype was observed a handful of times. The V and J genes are TRBV5-1 and TRBJ2-7, with D hard to call. The CDR3 length is 14 residues. In germline, CDR1 is SGHRS, CDR2 YFSETQ. V was cut by 1 base and J by 5 bases, with 13 bases left in between. For the CDR3, the DNA is TGCGCCAGCAGCTTGATAGCTGGGCCCCACGAGCAGTACTTC. It yields the protein CASSLIAGPHEQYF.